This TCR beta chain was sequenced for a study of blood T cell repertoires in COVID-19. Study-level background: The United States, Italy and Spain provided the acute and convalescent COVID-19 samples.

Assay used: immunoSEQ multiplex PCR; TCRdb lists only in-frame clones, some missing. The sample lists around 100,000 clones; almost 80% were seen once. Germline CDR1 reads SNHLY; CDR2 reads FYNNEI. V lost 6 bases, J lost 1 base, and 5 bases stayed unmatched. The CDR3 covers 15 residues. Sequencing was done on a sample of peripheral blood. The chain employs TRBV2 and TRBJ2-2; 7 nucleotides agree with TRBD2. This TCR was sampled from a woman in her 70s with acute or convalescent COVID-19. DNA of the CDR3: TGTGCCAGCAGGGGGGGGACGGGGAACACCGGGGAGCTGTTTTTT. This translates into CASRGGTGNTGELFF.